This TCR beta chain was recorded in a study of blood T cell repertoires in COVID-19. Study at large: The origin of the acute and convalescent COVID-19 samples was the United States, Italy and Spain.

In the authors' workflow: Estimation of nucleated cell counts relied on the amplification of reference gene primers. Only in-frame clones appear in the TCRdb table, and some are missing; sequencing was by immunoSEQ multiplex PCR. The V and J calls and clone size were taken over from that table, and D and trimming were inferred from the DNA. The top ten clones hold 5.2% of a sample with tens of thousands of clones, 75% to 90% of them seen once. In Seattle, patients joined the study during active infection and were tracked longitudinally. In germline, CDR1 is SGHTA, CDR2 FQGNSA. V lost 1 base and J lost 1, with 7 bases in between. This CDR3 contains 14 residues.

The sequenced sample was peripheral blood. The clonotype comes from a man between 60 and 75 years old with COVID-19, enrolled during active disease. This chain uses TRBV7-2 with TRBJ2-5; TRBD2 is a possible D gene (5 bases). CDR3 coding DNA: TGTGCCAGCAGCTTAGTGAGGGCCCAAGAGACCCAGTACTTC. Translated: CASSLVRAQETQYF.